The source of this TCR beta chain is a study of blood T cell repertoires in COVID-19 (dated by TCRdb to about 2020). About the study as a whole: Samples from collaborators originated in the United States, Italy and Spain and spanned both the acute and convalescent phases of COVID-19. The repertoires were released in a freely available public database meant as a resource for research on the immune response to SARS-CoV-2. The prospective study material was composed of cDNA or gDNA derived from T cells, B-cell-depleted T cells, or PBMCs. Subjects who had been exposed to COVID-19, were actively infected with it, or had recovered from it provided the deeply sampled blood TCRbeta repertoires that made up the dataset. The samples were drawn from the first 160 participants of the ongoing ImmuneRACE study and from under 1,500 subjects provided by 6 global collaborators. Where available, HLA class I and class II types were obtained from metadata supplied by the sample provider rather than from assay-based typing. Nearly every sample came with metadata listing a de-identified subject ID, COVID-19 status, age in years and sex. Points the paper makes about the study in general: Clinical and demographic metadata were provided uncurated, with the amount varying by source and participant.

TCRbeta CDR3 regions were amplified from genomic DNA using the immunoSEQ Assay, a bias-controlled multiplex PCR. As for the authors' bioinformatics: Nucleated cell counts per sample were estimated from amplification of reference gene primers within the assay. Sequence reads were collapsed and filtered to measure the absolute abundance of every unique TCRbeta CDR3 rearrangement. For each sample, productive Simpson clonality was calculated by taking the square root of Simpson's diversity index across productive rearrangements. The source is immuneACCESS, and TCRdb retained only in-frame sequences with V and J called. Part of the clones is not carried over; for the studies checked, unresolved V genes explain less than half of this, and the remainder is unexplained. That table supplies the V and J calls and clone size; D and trimming were determined from the DNA. Across this sample there are roughly 30,000 clones, with 75% to 90% seen only once. The top ten clones comprise under 30% of the sample.

With regard to this clone: Its antigen remains unidentified. No base-level quality is on record; no much larger clone is a single base apart.

Collaborating institutions collected whole blood in K2EDTA tubes following their own protocols. For TCRbeta analysis, collaborators shipped samples in one of three forms: frozen whole blood, isolated PBMCs, or DNA extracted from either of those sample types. Cut back by 0 bases and 7 bases, the V and J ends lie 15 bases apart. As encoded in the germline V gene, CDR1 is KGHSH while CDR2 is LQKENI. The CDR3 contains 15 residues, cysteine and phenylalanine counted. Only the CDR3 portion is preserved as DNA: 45 bases, with reading frame beginning at the first base. Recombination linked TRBV18 to TRBJ1-2, with TRBD1 tentatively as D gene (6 bases match). The sequenced sample consisted of peripheral blood. The origin of this receptor is a man older than 75 with acute or convalescent COVID-19. CDR3 reads: CASSPPAQGRRGYTF. At the DNA level, the sequence is TGTGCCAGCTCACCACCGGCACAGGGACGGCGTGGCTACACCTTC.